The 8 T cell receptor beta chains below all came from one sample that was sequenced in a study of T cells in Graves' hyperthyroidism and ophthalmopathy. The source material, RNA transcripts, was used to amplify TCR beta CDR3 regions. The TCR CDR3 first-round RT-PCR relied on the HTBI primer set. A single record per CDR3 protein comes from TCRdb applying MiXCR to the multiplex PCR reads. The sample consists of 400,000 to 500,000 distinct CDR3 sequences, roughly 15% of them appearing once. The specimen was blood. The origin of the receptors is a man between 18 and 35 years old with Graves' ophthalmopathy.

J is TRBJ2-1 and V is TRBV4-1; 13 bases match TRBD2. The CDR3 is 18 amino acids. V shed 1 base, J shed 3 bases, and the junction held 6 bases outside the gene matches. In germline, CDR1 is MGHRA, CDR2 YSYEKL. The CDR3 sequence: CASSQGSGTSGNYNEQFF. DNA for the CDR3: TGCGCCAGCAGCCAAGGGTCCGGGACTAGCGGGAACTACAATGAGCAGTTCTTC.

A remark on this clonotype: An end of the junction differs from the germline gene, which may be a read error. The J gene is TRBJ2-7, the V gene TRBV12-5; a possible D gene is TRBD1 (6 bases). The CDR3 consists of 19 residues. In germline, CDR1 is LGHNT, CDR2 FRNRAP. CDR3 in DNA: TGTGCTAGTGGTTTTGACCCTCCCCGCTTAAACAGGGTCTCCCACGAGCAGTACTTC. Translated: CASGFDPPRLNRVSHEQYF.

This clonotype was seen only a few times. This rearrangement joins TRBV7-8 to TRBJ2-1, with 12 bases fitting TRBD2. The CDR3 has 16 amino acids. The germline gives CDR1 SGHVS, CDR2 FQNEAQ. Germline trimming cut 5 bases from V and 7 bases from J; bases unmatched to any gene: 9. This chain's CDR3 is CASSLRRTSGINEQFF. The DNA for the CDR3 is TGTGCCAGCAGCCTCCGTAGGACTAGCGGGATAAATGAGCAGTTCTTC. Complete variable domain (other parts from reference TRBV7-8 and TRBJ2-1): GAGVSQSPRYKVAKRGQDVALRCDPISGHVSLFWYQQALGQGPEFLTYFQNEAQLDKSGLPSDRFFAERPEGSVSTLKIQRTQQEDSAVYLCASSLRRTSGINEQFFGPGTRLTVL.

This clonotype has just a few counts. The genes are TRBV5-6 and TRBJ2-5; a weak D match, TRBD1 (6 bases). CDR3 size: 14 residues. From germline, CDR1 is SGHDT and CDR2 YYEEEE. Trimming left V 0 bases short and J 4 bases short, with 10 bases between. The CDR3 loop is CASSLEQGRETQYF. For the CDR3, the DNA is TGTGCCAGCAGCTTGGAACAGGGTCGAGAGACCCAGTACTTC. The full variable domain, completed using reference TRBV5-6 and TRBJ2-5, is DAGVTQSPTHLIKTRGQQVTLRCSPKSGHDTVSWYQQALGQGPQFIFQYYEEEERQRGNFPDRFSGHQFPNYSSELNVNALLLGDSALYLCASSLEQGRETQYFGPGTRLLVL.

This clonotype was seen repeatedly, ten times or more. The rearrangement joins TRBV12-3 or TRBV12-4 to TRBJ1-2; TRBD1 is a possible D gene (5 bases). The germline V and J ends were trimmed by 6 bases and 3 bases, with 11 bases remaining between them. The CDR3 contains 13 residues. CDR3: CASRTGTDYGYTF. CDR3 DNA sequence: TGTGCCAGCAGAACCGGGACGGACTATGGCTACACCTTC.

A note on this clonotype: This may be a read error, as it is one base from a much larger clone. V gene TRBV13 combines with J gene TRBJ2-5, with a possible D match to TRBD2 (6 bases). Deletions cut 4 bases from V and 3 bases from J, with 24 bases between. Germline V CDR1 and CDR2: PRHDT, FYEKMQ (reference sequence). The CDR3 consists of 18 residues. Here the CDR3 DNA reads TGTGCCAGCAGCTCCGCCTCCGAGGGACTGAGCCAAAAAGAGACCCAGTACTTC. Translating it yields CASSSASEGLSQKETQYF.

CDR3 sequence (DNA): TGTGCCAGTACTTCCGGAACAGGGGGCCCTGAAGCTTTCTTT. This encodes CASTSGTGGPEAFF. The chain joins TRBV2 to TRBJ1-1, with TRBD1 identical over 9 bases. This CDR3 is built from 14 residues. Trimming cost V 9 bases and J 6 bases; bases outside gene matches: 11. Germline CDR1 and CDR2: SNHLY and FYNNEI.

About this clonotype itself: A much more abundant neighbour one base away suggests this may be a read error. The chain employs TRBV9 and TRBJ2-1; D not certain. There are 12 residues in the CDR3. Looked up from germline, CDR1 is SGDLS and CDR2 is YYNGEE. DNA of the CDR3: TGTGCCAGCAGCGTAGAAGCAAATGAGCAGCTCTTC. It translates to CASSVEANEQLF.